This T cell receptor beta chain was observed in a study of PD-L1 blockade in urothelial cancer. Study at large: At 6 weeks and at 3 weeks (second dose) after treatment start, blood was analyzed.

The authors spiked synthetic TCR analog templates into each PCR. Data came from immunoSEQ multiplex PCR; TCRdb stores just in-frame clones and leaves some out. The sample lists around 63,000 clones, more than 80% occurring once. Time point specified: pretreatment peripheral blood. The cohort comprised individuals with locally advanced or metastatic urothelial carcinoma. This CDR3 contains 13 residues. The germline CDR1 and CDR2 sequences are GTSNPN and SVGIG (reference sequence). Trimming pared 6 bases from V and 4 bases from J, leaving 13 bases between. The chain is built from TRBV30 and TRBJ1-5; the D gene is possibly TRBD1 (6 bases). The TCR comes from a man aged 70 or older with urothelial cancer. The sequencing used PBMCs, collected around atezolizumab (anti-PD-L1) treatment. The CDR3 here is CACGGGWNQPQHF. CDR3 bases: TGTGCCTGTGGCGGGGGCTGGAATCAGCCCCAGCATTTT.